This T cell receptor (beta chain) was identified during a study of shared clonotypes between healthy human individuals (dated by TCRdb to about 2020). Some background on the complete study: The cohort comprised two women and a few men aged 18 to 49 years. To increase sequencing depth and limit assay-specific biases, TCR repertoire library preparation and sequencing were carried out by different laboratories using diverse techniques. For each donor, CD4 naive and CD4 memory were each run on three plates, CD8 naive on two plates, and CD8 memory on one plate. Leukapheresis yielded between about 0.8 and 8.9 billion PBMCs per donor. Blood TCR repertoires of roughly five healthy adults were deeply sequenced to estimate repertoire size and the extent of clonotype sharing between individuals. Overall study outcomes, separate from this receptor: Across a few donors, 4.5% to 6.5% of naive CD4, approximately 3.5% of naive CD8, 2% to 2.5% of memory CD4, and approximately 0.4% of memory CD8 clonotypes were shared. Naive subsets generally had larger estimated clonotype richness than memory subsets did. Pairwise subsampling led to the expectation that sequencing depth would affect the degree of clonotype sharing among donors. Because the study included a small number of donors, the genetic and exposure-history diversity represented was limited. Higher generation probabilities were observed for clonotypes shared by all four sorted-subset donors than for non-shared clonotypes. Even with the large sequencing depth, rarefaction of the sorted-subset datasets indicated that sequencing was incomplete. Only blood was sampled, and tissue TCR repertoires likely differ from those in blood.

The CDR3 runs 14 amino acids, cysteine and phenylalanine included. Kept here is only the CDR3 DNA, which spans 42 bases and is read in frame from base 1. Looking up the germline V gene yields CDR1 SNHLY and CDR2 FYNNEI. Between the V and J ends, shortened by 6 bases and 6 bases respectively, the junction contains 17 bases. The donors were healthy, HIV-negative adults with no recently reported acute infections or vaccinations. Every donor was a Caucasian adult residing in Nashville, Tennessee, USA. CD4+ T cells were enriched by magnetic negative selection, after which naive cells were positively selected on CD45RA and the negative fraction was taken as the memory subset. After blood collection by leukapheresis, PBMCs were isolated using Ficoll-Histopaque density gradient centrifugation and then cryopreserved in the vapor phase of liquid nitrogen. Analytical flow cytometry was used to check the purity and quantity of every magnetically sorted T cell population. Genomic DNA was isolated from every sorted fraction and measured by UV absorbance on a Nanodrop 2000c.

This clone was found once. This receptor's antigen is unknown. No clone much larger than this one lies a single base away; base qualities are absent. TCR CDR3 regions were amplified from genomic DNA by multiplex PCR using the deep immunoSEQ assay. Extracted genomic DNA from each cell subset was distributed evenly across all wells of several immunoSEQ 96-well plates, and each plate was treated as a replicate. Each replicate PCR for sorted subsets received about 210 ng genomic DNA, equal to roughly 33,000 T cell genomes. The purified libraries were quantified using a Qubit 3.0 fluorometer, sized with a Bioanalyzer 2100, and then quantified again using the KAPA Library Quantification kit. Each immunoSEQ 96-well plate was sequenced on its own single-read 150-cycle Illumina NextSeq 550 flow cell. On the authors' methods: Because only junctional sequences without quality scores were contained in the immunoSEQ output, filtering matching that applied to full-length reads could not be performed. To assign V/J genes and CDR3, sequences were annotated using PyIR, a Python wrapper for IgBLAST v1.9, with IMGT germline references. Any read was removed if the V/J assignment was weak (E-value above 1e-6), the CDR3 was missing, or the read contained stop codons, out-of-frame junctions, or ambiguous translated residues. V3J clonotypes were defined by identical inferred V gene, J gene, and CDR3 amino acid sequence. Percentage overlap between repertoires was calculated by dividing the number of shared unique clonotypes by the size of the smaller repertoire. RTK rarefaction, the Chao1 estimator, and Recon v2.1 estimates of unobserved clonotypes were used to assess repertoire richness. Generation probabilities were computed with OLGA for all TCRbeta clonotypes obtained by the gDNA method from a handful of donors. The source is immuneACCESS, and TCRdb retained only in-frame sequences with V and J called. Part of the clones is not carried over; for the studies checked, unresolved V genes explain less than half of this, and the remainder is unexplained. V and J calls and clone size are given by that table; D and trimming were obtained from the DNA. In this sample the table shows about 2.3 million clones, roughly 93% of which occur a single time. 0.39% of the sample belongs to the ten largest clones.

Recombination joined TRBV2 with TRBJ1-1, with a weak D call of TRBD1 (6 bases match). The specimen sequenced was naive CD4+ T cells from PBMCs. The cell subset or site label, as the study defines it: CD45RA+ positively selected. This receptor was taken from a man aged 18-30 years in good health. Some clones in this sample may be carry-over from other donors' samples. The CDR3 region has the sequence CASRGRRGIAEAFF. The nucleotide sequence reads as follows: TGTGCCAGCAGGGGACGAAGGGGGATAGCTGAAGCTTTCTTT.